The 18 T cell receptor beta chains below all came from one sample that was sequenced in a study of CD8 T cells in Susac syndrome. Reverse transcription of roughly 0.45 to 1 ug RNA used random hexamers. TCRdb re-analysed the immunoSEQ multiplex PCR reads in MiXCR, keeping a single row per CDR3 protein. Seen here are 150,000 to 250,000 distinct CDR3 sequences, 90% to 95% observed once, and the top ten hold roughly 0.094%. The sequencing sample was made of CD4+ T cells from PBMCs. The receptors derive from a human donor with multiple sclerosis.

The chain links TRBV20-1 to TRBJ2-1; D is possibly TRBD2 (6 bases). Germline CDR1 is DFQATT and CDR2 is SNEGSKA (reference sequence). The V end lost 8 bases, the J end lost 5 bases, and 22 bases lay between the germline ends. This CDR3 has 15 amino acids. In DNA form, the CDR3 reads TGCAGTAGAGGGAGCCCCGCGGGGAACGACAATGAGCAGTTCTTC. Encoded protein: CSRGSPAGNDNEQFF.

The chain links TRBV29-1 to TRBJ2-7; 9 bases agree with TRBD2. CDR3 length: 13 residues. Germline V gene lookup returns CDR1 SQVTM and CDR2 ANQGSEA. V lost 4 bases, J lost 3 bases, and 4 bases stayed unmatched. CDR3 region: CSVGSSGDYEQYF. The CDR3 DNA sequence: TGCAGCGTTGGCTCTAGCGGGGACTACGAGCAGTACTTC.

The V and J genes are TRBV20-1 and TRBJ2-7; TRBD2 matches 8 bases. Trimming at V came to 5 bases and at J to 6 bases, leaving 12 bases not matched to a gene. The CDR3 length is 14 residues. CDR1 and CDR2 (germline): DFQATT, SNEGSKA (reference sequence). CDR3 sequence reads: CSADPGLGILEQYF. The CDR3 DNA sequence: TGCAGTGCTGATCCGGGACTAGGGATTCTCGAGCAGTACTTC.

The CDR3 spells CSARLGRGETQYF. In DNA form, the CDR3 reads TGCAGTGCCCGACTAGGGAGGGGGGAGACCCAGTACTTC. The chain uses TRBV20-1 and TRBJ2-5, with D tentatively TRBD2 (7 bases). This CDR3 contains 13 residues. The V end lost 6 bases, the J end lost 5 bases, and 16 bases lay between the germline ends. Germline lookup yields CDR1 DFQATT and CDR2 SNEGSKA (reference sequence).

This chain uses TRBV5-4 with TRBJ2-3; 8 bases map to TRBD1. V shed 4 bases and J 0 bases; nucleotides not matched to a gene: 4. The CDR3 runs to 15 residues. In germline, CDR1 is SGHNT, CDR2 YYREEE (reference sequence). In nucleotides, the CDR3 is TGTGCCAGCAGCCCCCGGACAGGGAGCACAGATACGCAGTATTTT. Translated, it gives CASSPRTGSTDTQYF.

As regards this clonotype: The junction and the germline gene differ at one end; a read error may be behind it. The V gene is TRBV3-1, the J gene TRBJ2-7; weak D call: TRBD1 (6 bases). This CDR3 is built from 12 residues. CDR1 is LGHDT and CDR2 is YNNKEL in the germline V gene (reference sequence). For the CDR3, the DNA is TGTGCCAGCAGCGGCGAGCAGGGGACGCCCCGATTC. Its protein is CASSGEQGTPRF.

The J gene is TRBJ1-5, the V gene TRBV20-1; no clear D. The ends were cut back, 5 bases at V and 5 bases at J, with 10 bases in the middle. The V gene's germline CDR1 is DFQATT and CDR2 SNEGSKA (reference sequence). CDR3 length: 12 residues. The CDR3 reads CSALTGDQPQHF. CDR3 DNA: TGCAGTGCTTTGACTGGGGATCAGCCCCAGCATTTT.

In DNA form, the CDR3 reads TGTGCCAGCAGTGTGGCGATTAGAAACTATGGCTACACCTTC. It codes for CASSVAIRNYGYTF. The rearrangement links TRBV2 to TRBJ1-2, with no clear D. Per the germline V gene, CDR1 is SNHLY and CDR2 is FYNNEI. Trimming stripped 4 bases from V and 2 bases from J, with 11 bases between. The CDR3 totals 14 residues.

In this sample, this clonotype turned up once. As DNA, the CDR3 is TGTGCCAGCAGCCAATTCGAACTAGCGGGAGTCACTGAGCAGTTCTTC. Translating it yields CASSQFELAGVTEQFF. The rearrangement uses TRBV16 and TRBJ2-1; 11 nucleotides agree with TRBD2. Germline CDR1 is KGHSY and CDR2 is FQNENV. The CDR3 runs to 16 residues. J lost 9 bases, V lost 1 base, and 8 bases had no gene match. The full variable domain, rest sourced from reference TRBV16 and TRBJ2-1, is GEEVAQTPKHLVRGEGQKAKLYCAPIKGHSYVFWYQQVLKNEFKFLISFQNENVFDETGMPKERFSAKCLPNSPCSLEIQATKLEDSAVYFCASSQFELAGVTEQFFGPGTRLTVL.

V usage is TRBV7-2 and J usage is TRBJ2-7; D is unresolved. Germline CDR1 and CDR2: SGHTA and FQGNSA. This CDR3 has 14 residues. The ends were cut back, 2 bases at V and 0 bases at J, with 8 bases in the middle. The CDR3 bases are TGTGCCAGCAGCTTAAACCAGCGCTCCTACGAGCAGTACTTC. Translation gives CASSLNQRSYEQYF.

V and J are TRBV18 and TRBJ2-3; D not certain. The CDR3 has 14 residues. Germline CDR1 reads KGHSH; CDR2 reads LQKENI. V lost 6 bases and J lost 0, with 10 bases in between. The CDR3 DNA is TGTGCCAGCTCCGCCGGACCTAGCACAGATACGCAGTATTTT. Translation: CASSAGPSTDTQYF. Using reference TRBV18 and TRBJ2-3 for the parts outside the CDR3, the full variable domain is NAGVMQNPRHLVRRRGQEARLRCSPMKGHSHVYWYRQLPEEGLKFMVYLQKENIIDESGMPKERFSAEFPKEGPSILRIQQVVRGDSAAYFCASSAGPSTDTQYFGPGTRLTVL.

The rearrangement uses TRBV7-3 and TRBJ2-5; tentatively, D is TRBD2 (6 bases). Trimming stripped 5 bases from V and 5 bases from J, with 15 bases between. CDR1 and CDR2 (germline): SGHTA, FQGTGA. The CDR3 runs to 14 residues. The CDR3 sequence: CASSLRGGPETQYF. For the CDR3, the DNA is TGTGCCAGCAGCCTTAGAGGAGGGCCGGAGACCCAGTACTTC. The full variable domain, with the rest looked up from reference TRBV7-3 and TRBJ2-5, is GAGVSQTPSNKVTEKGKYVELRCDPISGHTALYWYRQSLGQGPEFLIYFQGTGAADDSGLPNDRFFAVRPEGSVSTLKIQRTERGDSAVYLCASSLRGGPETQYFGPGTRLLVL.

The chain joins TRBV20-1 to TRBJ2-1, with 10 bases that match TRBD2. Germline V lookup: CDR1 DFQATT, CDR2 SNEGSKA (reference sequence). V lost 5 bases and J lost 6; bases outside the gene matches: 7. The CDR3 is made up of 14 amino acids. In DNA, the CDR3 is TGCAGTGCTCATCTAGCGGGAGTGCCCAATGAGCAGTTCTTC. Translation gives CSAHLAGVPNEQFF.

The V and J genes are TRBV7-9 and TRBJ2-1, with 9 positions matching TRBD2. From germline, CDR1 is SEHNR and CDR2 FQNEAQ (reference sequence). V shed 5 bases, J shed 7 bases, and the junction held 6 bases outside the gene matches. The CDR3 is 14 residues long. The CDR3 DNA reads as TGTGCCAGCAGCAAACGGACTAGCGAGAATGAGCAGTTCTTC. Its translation: CASSKRTSENEQFF.

The DNA for the CDR3 is TGTGCCAGCAGCCAAGGAGGGGCCCAGTACTTC. This codes for CASSQGGAQYF. The rearrangement links TRBV3-1 to TRBJ2-5; D is tentatively TRBD1 or TRBD2 (5 bases each). Trimming cost V 1 base and J 9 bases, with 6 bases left between them. Germline loops: CDR1 LGHDT, CDR2 YNNKEL (reference sequence). The CDR3 extends over 11 amino acids.

The chain has TRBV5-4 and TRBJ2-3, with TRBD1 identical over 8 bases. The CDR3 is made up of 14 amino acids. V was clipped by 3 bases and J by 9 bases; unmatched bases: 9. The germline CDR1 and CDR2 sequences are SGHNT and YYREEE (reference sequence). The CDR3 coding sequence is TGTGCCAGCAGCTCGGGACAGGAGATTAAGACGCAGTATTTT. Its protein product is CASSSGQEIKTQYF.

The CDR3 spells CASSLGVRTYNEQFF. CDR3 in DNA: TGTGCCAGCAGCTTGGGGGTAAGGACCTACAATGAGCAGTTCTTC. This sequence joins TRBV7-3 and TRBJ2-1, with D tentatively TRBD1 or TRBD2 (5 bases each). Germline-derived CDR1 and CDR2 are SGHTA and FQGTGA. Trimming cost V 3 bases and J 2 bases, with 11 bases left between them. There are 15 residues in the CDR3.

The V and J genes are TRBV5-1 and TRBJ2-4; tentatively, D is TRBD1 (5 bases). The CDR3 is 14 amino acids. Trimming cost V 0 bases and J 3 bases, with 7 bases left between them. Germline CDR1 and CDR2: SGHRS and YFSETQ. CDR3 coding DNA: TGCGCCAGCAGCTTGGGCGACAGCAAAAACATTCAGTACTTC. Translation gives CASSLGDSKNIQYF.